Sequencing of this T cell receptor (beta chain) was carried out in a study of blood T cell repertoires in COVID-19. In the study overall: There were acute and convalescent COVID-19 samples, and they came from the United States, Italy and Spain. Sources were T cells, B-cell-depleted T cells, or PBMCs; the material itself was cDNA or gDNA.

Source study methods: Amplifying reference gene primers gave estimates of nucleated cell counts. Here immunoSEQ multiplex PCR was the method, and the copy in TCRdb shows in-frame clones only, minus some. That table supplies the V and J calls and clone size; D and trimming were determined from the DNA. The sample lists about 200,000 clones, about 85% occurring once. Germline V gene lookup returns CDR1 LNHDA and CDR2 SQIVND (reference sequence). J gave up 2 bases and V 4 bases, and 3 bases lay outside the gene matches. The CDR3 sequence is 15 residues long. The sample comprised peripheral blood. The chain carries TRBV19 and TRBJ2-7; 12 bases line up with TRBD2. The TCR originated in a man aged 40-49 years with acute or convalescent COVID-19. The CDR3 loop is CASSRRTSGTYEQYF. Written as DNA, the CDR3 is TGTGCCAGTAGTAGGAGGACTAGCGGGACCTACGAGCAGTACTTC.